These T cell receptor beta chains were read from a single sample in a study of PD-L1 blockade in urothelial cancer. The table came from immunoSEQ multiplex PCR; TCRdb's copy has only in-frame clones and leaves some out. The table includes roughly 60,000 clones, roughly four fifths detected once. The sample here was PBMCs, taken around atezolizumab (anti-PD-L1) treatment. These TCRs come from a man between 65 and 79 years old with urothelial cancer. Each CDR3 is given with its conserved first and last residue. The D gene is left open where the match is weak. Clone size appears in some rows only: once, few, many, or a class for an expanded clone.

-	TRBV9	TRBJ2-5	TRBD2	TGTGCCAGCAGCGCACGCCGGACTAGCGGCCAAGAGACCCAGTACTTC	CASSARRTSGQETQYF
-	TRBV19	TRBJ2-1	TRBD1	TGTGCCACCCGACAGGGTAGTGGTAATGAGCAGTTCTTC	CATRQGSGNEQFF
-	TRBV19	TRBJ1-2	-	TGTGCCAGTAGTACGGGTCCCATCATCTATGGCTACACCTTC	CASSTGPIIYGYTF
once	TRBV6-1	TRBJ1-2	TRBD1	TGTGCCAGCAGCCCACAGACAGGGTCTGGCTACACCTTC	CASSPQTGSGYTF
-	TRBV7-9	TRBJ2-7	-	TGTGCCAGCAGCTCGGACGGGATCGAGAGCTTC	CASSSDGIESF
-	TRBV28	TRBJ1-5	TRBD1	TGTGCCAGCACCGGGACAGGGAGAAGCAATCAGCCCCAGCATTTT	CASTGTGRSNQPQHF
-	TRBV9	TRBJ2-7	TRBD1	TGTGCCAGCAGCGTAGGACAGGGTCGCTACGAGCAGTACTTC	CASSVGQGRYEQYF
-	TRBV5-5	TRBJ2-5	-	TGTGCCAGCAGCTTGATGGACAGAGGAGAGACCCAGTACTTC	CASSLMDRGETQYF
-	TRBV6-5	TRBJ2-5	-	TGTGCCAGCAGTGAGGGAGGAACCCAGTACTTC	CASSEGGTQYF
-	TRBV5-1	TRBJ2-2	TRBD2	TGCGCCAGCAGCCCTCCTAGCGGGAGCACCGGGGAGCTGTTTTTT	CASSPPSGSTGELFF
-	TRBV27	TRBJ2-7	TRBD2	TGTGCCAGCAGTTTTTCCAGGGGGGCCTTGACTAGCGGGGCCTACGAGCAGTACTTC	CASSFSRGALTSGAYEQYF
-	TRBV5-1	TRBJ2-3	-	TGCGCCAGCAGCTTGGGCGTGGGCGAACTCACAGATACGCAGTATTTT	CASSLGVGELTDTQYF
-	TRBV2	TRBJ1-4	-	TGTGCCAGCGGGCCAGACAGGGAAAAACTGTTTTTT	CASGPDREKLFF
-	TRBV11-2	TRBJ2-2	TRBD2	TGTGCCAGCAGCTACCGGACTAGCGCACTGGGTACCGGGGAGCTGTTTTTT	CASSYRTSALGTGELFF
-	TRBV15	TRBJ2-7	-	TGTGCCACCAGCAGAGCCAGGGGCTACGAGCAGTACTTC	CATSRARGYEQYF
-	TRBV2	TRBJ1-1	-	TGTGCCAGCGCAATGGGTCAGGGTTTAGAAGCTTTCTTT	CASAMGQGLEAFF
-	TRBV18	TRBJ2-3	TRBD1	TGTGCCAGCTCACCAGTACAGGGGCTCGCAGATACGCAGTATTTT	CASSPVQGLADTQYF
-	TRBV4-1	TRBJ2-3	-	TGCGCCAGCAGCCTCCGCCCTAACCAGGCAGATACGCAGTATTTT	CASSLRPNQADTQYF
-	TRBV19	TRBJ2-1	TRBD1	TGTGCCAGTAGAGCGTTGGGACAGGGGGCGGCTAGCGTCTCCAATGAGCAGTTCTTC	CASRALGQGAASVSNEQFF
-	TRBV28	TRBJ2-1	-	TGTGCCAGCGGTTCCGACAATGAGCAGTTCTTC	CASGSDNEQFF
-	TRBV5-4	TRBJ1-2	TRBD1	TGTGCCAGCAGCTTGCAGGGGGCTGGACCCTATGGCTACACCTTC	CASSLQGAGPYGYTF
-	TRBV2	TRBJ1-4	TRBD1	TGTGCCAGCAGCTACCAGGGGGCTGGTGAAAAACTGTTTTTT	CASSYQGAGEKLFF
-	TRBV28	TRBJ2-7	-	TGTGCCAGCAGTCACGGAGGGGCCTACGAGCAGTACTTC	CASSHGGAYEQYF
once	TRBV7-9	TRBJ2-4	TRBD2	TGTGCCAGCAGCTTAGCGCGCGCTAGCGGGCTTGAGTACATTCAGTACTTC	CASSLARASGLEYIQYF